This entry describes one TCR beta chain. The sample comes from a study of T cells expressing NK-cell markers. The CDR3 length is 12 residues. Germline values: CDR1 SEHNR, CDR2 FQNEAQ (reference sequence). TCRdb reprocessed the 5' RACE reads, keeping one entry per CDR3 protein, no DNA. The sample features some 600,000 distinct CDR3 sequences, with roughly 3.5% in its top ten. Sequences were obtained from blood T cells: a sorted CD56 or NKG2C T cell subset, CD4+ or CD8+ T cells, or bulk PBMC T cells (not recorded which). The origin of this receptor is a man aged 18 to 29 in good health. This rearrangement joins TRBV7-9 to TRBJ2-1; with no DNA, the TCRdb D assignment of TRBD2 cannot be verified. The CDR3 reads CASSFGEYGQFF.